These T cell receptor beta chains were read from a single sample in a study of shared clonotypes between healthy human individuals. Assay used: immunoSEQ multiplex PCR; TCRdb lists only in-frame clones, some missing. The sample consists of millions of clones, roughly 93% of them appearing once. The source material was naive CD4+ T cells from PBMCs. Receptor source: a man between 18 and 35 years old in good health. Some clones in this sample may be carry-over from other donors' samples. CDR3s include the opening cysteine and the closing phenylalanine or tryptophan. A D gene is named only where the DNA matches it firmly. Only part of the rows carry a size: once, few, many, or a class if the clone is expanded.

j_call cdr3_length clone_size v_call d_call cdr3_aa cdr3_nt
TRBJ1-5 15 once TRBV5-8 . CASTTGQFSNQPQHF TGTGCCAGCACTACGGGACAATTTAGCAATCAGCCCCAGCATTTT
TRBJ2-2 18 . TRBV5-1 . CASSLGPRSNSNTGELFF TGCGCCAGCAGCTTGGGGCCTAGGTCCAATTCGAACACCGGGGAGCTGTTTTTT
TRBJ2-7 16 few TRBV5-1 . CASSLDLFEGVYEQYF TGCGCCAGCAGCTTGGATCTTTTTGAGGGAGTTTACGAGCAGTACTTC
TRBJ2-2 16 . TRBV5-1 TRBD2 CASSLLAGDRSGELFF TGCGCCAGCAGCCTACTAGCGGGAGATCGTAGCGGGGAGCTGTTTTTT
TRBJ2-5 16 . TRBV10-1 TRBD1 CASSPETGTAQETQYF TGCGCCAGCAGTCCCGAGACCGGGACAGCCCAAGAGACCCAGTACTTC
TRBJ2-7 15 . TRBV7-9 . CASSLGSTPLYEQYF TGTGCCAGCAGCTTGGGTTCCACCCCCCTTTACGAGCAGTACTTC
TRBJ2-7 13 . TRBV6-6 . CASFQDVTYEQYF TGTGCCAGCTTTCAAGACGTGACCTACGAGCAGTACTTC
TRBJ2-3 14 . TRBV19 . CASSIVSGTDTQYF TGTGCCAGTAGTATAGTATCTGGCACAGATACGCAGTATTTT
TRBJ2-5 11 . TRBV28 . CASSLTGEQYF TGTGCCAGCAGCCTCACGGGGGAGCAGTACTTC
TRBJ2-4 16 . TRBV7-2 . CASSLRTGRGANIQYF TGTGCCAGCAGCCTGAGGACAGGCCGGGGGGCGAACATTCAGTACTTC
TRBJ2-1 15 . TRBV14 . CASSQAWRAYNEQFF TGTGCCAGCAGCCAAGCTTGGAGGGCCTACAATGAGCAGTTCTTC
TRBJ2-3 16 . TRBV10-3 TRBD2 CAISAREGLRTDTQYF TGTGCCATCAGTGCGCGGGAGGGCCTTCGCACAGATACGCAGTATTTT
TRBJ2-5 13 once TRBV7-2 . CASSPPGVETQYF TGTGCCAGCAGCCCCCCGGGGGTGGAGACCCAGTACTTC
TRBJ1-1 14 . TRBV7-9 . CASSLAEGKTEAFF TGTGCCAGCAGCTTAGCAGAGGGGAAGACTGAAGCTTTCTTT
TRBJ2-3 16 once TRBV19 . CASTDNAAPSTDTQYF TGTGCCAGTACCGACAATGCGGCACCTAGCACAGATACGCAGTATTTT
TRBJ1-1 12 few TRBV14 . CARITGGDEAFF TGTGCCAGGATCACAGGCGGGGATGAAGCTTTCTTT
TRBJ1-2 17 . TRBV7-2 . CASSAQAGTPANYGYTF TGTGCCAGCAGCGCGCAAGCCGGGACGCCAGCTAACTATGGCTACACCTTC
TRBJ2-1 13 once TRBV9 . CASSVRVYNEQFF TGTGCCAGCAGCGTGAGGGTCTACAATGAGCAGTTCTTC
TRBJ2-7 15 . TRBV4-1 TRBD1 CASSQPGQGAYEQYF TGCGCCAGCAGCCAACCCGGACAGGGAGCATACGAGCAGTACTTC
TRBJ1-3 19 once TRBV10-3 . CAISESGGREASSGNTIYF TGTGCCATCAGTGAGTCGGGGGGACGTGAAGCGAGCTCTGGAAACACCATATATTTT
TRBJ1-4 14 . TRBV7-6 . CASTLNRGGEKLFF TGTGCCAGCACCCTTAACCGGGGTGGGGAAAAACTGTTTTTT
TRBJ2-1 17 . TRBV28 TRBD2 CASSSPSGRAGKNEQFF TGTGCCAGCAGCTCGCCCAGCGGGAGGGCCGGAAAGAATGAGCAGTTCTTC
TRBJ1-1 17 once TRBV18 TRBD1 CASSPQDRGSMNTEAFF TGTGCCAGCTCACCACAGGACAGGGGGAGCATGAACACTGAAGCTTTCTTT
TRBJ2-3 16 . TRBV29-1 TRBD1 CSATPGQGGYTDTQYF TGCAGCGCCACCCCGGGACAGGGGGGATACACAGATACGCAGTATTTT
TRBJ1-1 15 . TRBV28 TRBD1 CASSPAGQTFAEAFF TGTGCCAGCAGTCCCGCGGGACAGACGTTTGCTGAAGCTTTCTTT
TRBJ2-7 13 . TRBV5-6 TRBD1 CASSSDRGPYWHF TGTGCCAGCAGTTCCGACAGGGGGCCCTACTGGCACTTC
TRBJ2-1 14 . TRBV28 TRBD1 CASAPGQGFNEQFF TGTGCCAGCGCACCGGGACAGGGGTTCAATGAGCAGTTCTTC
TRBJ1-5 14 once TRBV18 TRBD1 CASSRGTGVQPQHF TGTGCCAGCTCACGTGGGACAGGGGTGCAGCCCCAGCATTTT
TRBJ1-1 15 . TRBV18 . CASSPGTGRGTEAFF TGTGCCAGCTCACCTGGAACAGGGAGAGGCACTGAAGCTTTCTTT
TRBJ2-2 9 . TRBV10-1 . CAGNRELFF TGCGCCGGCAACCGGGAGCTGTTTTTT
TRBJ1-3 15 . TRBV7-3 TRBD1 CASSIQGARGNTIYF TGTGCCAGCAGCATACAGGGGGCGCGCGGAAACACCATATATTTT
TRBJ1-4 16 . TRBV19 TRBD1 CATRTGATATNEKLFF TGTGCCACGAGAACAGGGGCGACTGCAACTAATGAAAAACTGTTTTTT
TRBJ2-3 16 . TRBV27 . CASSLYLSEGTDTQYF TGTGCCAGCAGTTTATACCTCTCTGAGGGCACAGATACGCAGTATTTT
TRBJ2-1 15 . TRBV4-1 . CASSQEPGPYNEQFF TGCGCCAGCAGCCAAGAACCCGGGCCCTACAATGAGCAGTTCTTC
TRBJ2-1 15 . TRBV6-4 . CASRIQEGPYNEQFF TGTGCCAGCAGGATACAGGAGGGACCCTACAATGAGCAGTTCTTC
TRBJ1-4 16 . TRBV27 . CASSFFPRATNEKLFF TGTGCCAGCAGTTTTTTCCCCAGGGCAACTAATGAAAAACTGTTTTTT
TRBJ2-1 15 . TRBV5-5 . CASSADSAIYNEQFF TGTGCCAGCAGCGCGGACTCGGCGATTTACAATGAGCAGTTCTTC
TRBJ1-5 14 once TRBV11-2 . CASSRTDLGQPQHF TGTGCCAGCAGCCGGACAGACCTGGGGCAGCCCCAGCATTTT
TRBJ1-4 14 . TRBV28 . CASSLFQGREKLFF TGTGCCAGCAGTTTATTCCAGGGGAGGGAAAAACTGTTTTTT
TRBJ2-7 13 . TRBV5-1 . CASSFVDSYEQYF TGCGCCAGCAGCTTCGTCGACAGCTACGAGCAGTACTTC
TRBJ2-5 15 . TRBV7-9 TRBD2 CASSLISAGGETQYF TGTGCCAGCAGCTTAATATCGGCGGGGGGAGAGACCCAGTACTTC
TRBJ2-2 15 once TRBV5-1 . CASSLVVSNTGELFF TGCGCCAGCAGCTTGGTTGTCAGCAACACCGGGGAGCTGTTTTTT
TRBJ1-3 16 . TRBV9 TRBD1 CASSVASQGDGNTIYF TGTGCCAGCAGCGTAGCAAGTCAGGGGGATGGAAACACCATATATTTT
TRBJ1-5 15 . TRBV19 . CASSPGQPSNQPQHF TGTGCCAGTAGTCCCGGACAACCTAGCAATCAGCCCCAGCATTTT
TRBJ2-4 18 . TRBV14 TRBD1 CASSNSRDRAQAKNIQYF TGTGCCAGCAGCAACAGCCGGGACAGGGCTCAGGCCAAAAACATTCAGTACTTC
TRBJ1-4 14 . TRBV19 . CASLHQGEREKLFF TGTGCCAGCCTCCACCAAGGGGAGCGTGAAAAACTGTTTTTT
TRBJ2-7 15 . TRBV5-1 . CASSLSTGSSYEQYF TGCGCCAGCAGCTTATCGACGGGGAGCTCCTACGAGCAGTACTTC
TRBJ2-7 16 . TRBV28 . CASSLQGSLGIYEQYF TGTGCCAGCAGTTTACAGGGGAGTTTAGGCATCTACGAGCAGTACTTC
TRBJ2-3 14 . TRBV5-1 . CASRTTSGVGAQYF TGCGCCAGCAGGACTACCTCAGGGGTAGGGGCGCAGTATTTT
TRBJ1-4 16 . TRBV5-1 TRBD1 CASSLDRGPGNEKLFF TGCGCCAGCAGCTTGGACAGGGGTCCTGGTAATGAAAAACTGTTTTTT
TRBJ1-4 14 once TRBV28 TRBD1 CASSFHGQGGKLFF TGTGCCAGCAGTTTTCACGGACAGGGCGGAAAACTGTTTTTT
TRBJ1-2 14 . TRBV30 . CAWGRPGMNYGYTF TGTGCCTGGGGCAGGCCGGGCATGAACTATGGCTACACCTTC
TRBJ2-7 15 . TRBV28 . CASSLGAPAVYEQYF TGTGCCAGCAGCTTGGGAGCTCCCGCCGTCTACGAGCAGTACTTC
TRBJ1-2 13 . TRBV7-6 . CASSLARDYGYTF TGTGCCAGCAGCTTAGCGCGGGACTATGGCTACACCTTC
TRBJ1-1 14 . TRBV18 TRBD1 CASSQTGTNTEAFF TGTGCCAGCTCACAGACAGGGACGAACACTGAAGCTTTCTTT
TRBJ2-1 14 . TRBV9 . CASSAGAPYNEQFF TGTGCCAGCAGCGCGGGCGCCCCTTACAATGAGCAGTTCTTC
TRBJ2-7 14 . TRBV7-8 . CASSSGRVTYEQYF TGTGCCAGCAGCTCCGGGCGGGTTACCTACGAGCAGTACTTC
TRBJ1-2 15 . TRBV5-4 . CASSFRQVTNYGYTF TGTGCCAGCAGCTTTCGACAGGTTACTAACTATGGCTACACCTTC